The sequence of this T cell receptor (beta chain) was determined in a study of T cells in Graves' hyperthyroidism and ophthalmopathy. RNA transcripts yielded amplified TCR beta CDR3 regions. With the HTBI primer set, the TCR CDR3 went through a first round of RT-PCR. TCRdb re-called the multiplex PCR reads with MiXCR, one entry per CDR3 protein. The profile shows about 510,000 distinct CDR3 sequences, 12% to 15% of them singletons. This CDR3 comprises 13 residues. The V segment lost 6 bases and the J segment 5 bases; nucleotides outside the gene matches: 3. Germline-derived CDR1 and CDR2 are MNHNS and SASEGT. Exclusion criteria comprised uncontrolled infection, other autoimmune disease, pregnancy or lactation.

This TCR was sampled from a woman aged 40 to 50 with Graves' hyperthyroidism. Sequencing used blood. V gene TRBV6-1 combines with J gene TRBJ2-3, with 9 bases aligning to TRBD1. Here the CDR3 reads CASRDRGRDTQYF. The CDR3, as DNA: TGTGCCAGCAGGGACAGGGGCAGAGATACGCAGTATTTT.